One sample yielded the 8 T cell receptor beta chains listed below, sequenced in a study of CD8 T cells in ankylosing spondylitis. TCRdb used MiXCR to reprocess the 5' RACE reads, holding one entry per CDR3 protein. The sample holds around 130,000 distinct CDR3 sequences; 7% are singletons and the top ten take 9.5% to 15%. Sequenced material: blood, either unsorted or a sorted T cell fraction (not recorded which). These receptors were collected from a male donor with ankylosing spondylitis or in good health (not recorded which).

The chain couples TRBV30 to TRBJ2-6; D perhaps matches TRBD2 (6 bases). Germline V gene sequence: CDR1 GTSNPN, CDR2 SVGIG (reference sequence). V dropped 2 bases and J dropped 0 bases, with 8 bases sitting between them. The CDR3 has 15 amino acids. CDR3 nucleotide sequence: TGTGCCTGGAGTCCGGGGGACTCTGGGGCCAACGTCCTGACTTTC. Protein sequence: CAWSPGDSGANVLTF.

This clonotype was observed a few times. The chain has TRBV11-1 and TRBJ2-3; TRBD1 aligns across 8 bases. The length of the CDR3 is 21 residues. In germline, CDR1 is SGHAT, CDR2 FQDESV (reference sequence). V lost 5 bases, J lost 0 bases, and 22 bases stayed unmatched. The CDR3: CASSGRPRTGWAPSSTDTQYF. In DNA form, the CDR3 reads TGTGCCAGCAGCGGGAGACCGCGGACAGGGTGGGCTCCTTCTAGCACAGATACGCAGTATTTT.

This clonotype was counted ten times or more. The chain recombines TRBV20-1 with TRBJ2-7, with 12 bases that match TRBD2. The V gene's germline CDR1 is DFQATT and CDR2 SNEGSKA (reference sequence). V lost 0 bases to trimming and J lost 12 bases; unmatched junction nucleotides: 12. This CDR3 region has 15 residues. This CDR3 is CSARDPTSGSLESYF. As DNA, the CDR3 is TGCAGTGCTAGAGACCCGACTAGCGGGAGCCTCGAGTCGTACTTC.

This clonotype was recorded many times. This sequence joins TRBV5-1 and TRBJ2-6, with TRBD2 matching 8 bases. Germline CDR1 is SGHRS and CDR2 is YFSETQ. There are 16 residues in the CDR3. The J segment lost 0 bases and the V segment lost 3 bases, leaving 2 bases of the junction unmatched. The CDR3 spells CASSWTSSSGANVLTF. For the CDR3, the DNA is TGCGCCAGCAGCTGGACTAGCAGCTCTGGGGCCAACGTCCTGACTTTC.

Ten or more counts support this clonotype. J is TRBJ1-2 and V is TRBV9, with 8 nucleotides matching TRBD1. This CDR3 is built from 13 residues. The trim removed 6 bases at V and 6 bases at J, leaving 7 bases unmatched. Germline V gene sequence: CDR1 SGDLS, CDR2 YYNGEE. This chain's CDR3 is CASTPTGAHGYTF. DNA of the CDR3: TGTGCCAGCACCCCGACAGGGGCCCATGGCTACACCTTC.

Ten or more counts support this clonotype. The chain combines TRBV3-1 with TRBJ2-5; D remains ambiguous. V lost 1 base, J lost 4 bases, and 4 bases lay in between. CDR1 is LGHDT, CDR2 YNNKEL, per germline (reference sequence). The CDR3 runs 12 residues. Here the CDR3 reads CASSQGSETQYF. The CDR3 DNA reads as TGTGCCAGCAGCCAAGGGTCAGAGACCCAGTACTTC.

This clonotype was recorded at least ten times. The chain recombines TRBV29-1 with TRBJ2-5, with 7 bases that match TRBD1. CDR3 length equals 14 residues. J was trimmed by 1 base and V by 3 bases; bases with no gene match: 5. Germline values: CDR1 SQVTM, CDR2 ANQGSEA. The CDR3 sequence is CSVDRGQTQETQYF. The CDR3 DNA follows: TGCAGCGTTGATAGGGGACAGACCCAAGAGACCCAGTACTTC. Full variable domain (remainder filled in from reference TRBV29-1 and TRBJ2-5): SAVISQKPSRDICQRGTSLTIQCQVDSQVTMMFWYRQQPGQSLTLIATANQGSEATYESGFVIDKFPISRPNLTFSTLTVSNMSPEDSSIYLCSVDRGQTQETQYFGPGTRLLVL.

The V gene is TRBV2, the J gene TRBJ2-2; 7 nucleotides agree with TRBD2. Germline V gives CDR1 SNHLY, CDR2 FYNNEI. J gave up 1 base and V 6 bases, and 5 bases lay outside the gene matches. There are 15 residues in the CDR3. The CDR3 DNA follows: TGTGCCAGCAGAGCGAGCGGGGAGAACACCGGGGAGCTGTTTTTT. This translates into CASRASGENTGELFF.